The 3 T cell receptor beta chains presented below share a single source sample, sequenced in a study of cytomegalovirus exposure and HLA in healthy donors. It was with 60 Vbeta and 13 Jbeta primers that the PCR ran. The method was immunoSEQ multiplex PCR; TCRdb's version includes in-frame clones alone and lacks a portion of them. This table has about 160,000 clones, approximately 80% appearing once. The sequenced sample consisted of PBMCs. All receptors come from a male donor in good health and CMV-seropositive.

This clone has a handful of counts. The V call is TRBV5-1, the J call TRBJ1-1; D is unclear. Germline lookup yields CDR1 SGHRS and CDR2 YFSETQ. CDR3 length equals 14 residues. V was clipped by 2 bases and J by 4 bases, with 12 bases between them. Here the CDR3 DNA reads TGCGCCAGCAGCTTCGGCCAGGAGGGCACTGAAGCTTTCTTT. Encoded protein: CASSFGQEGTEAFF.

This chain links TRBV11-2 with TRBJ1-4; D possibly corresponds to TRBD1 (5 bases). The CDR3 extends over 16 amino acids. CDR1 and CDR2 from the germline V gene are SGHAT and FQNNGV. The V end lost 2 bases, the J end lost 8 bases, and 18 bases lay between the germline ends. CDR3 bases: TGTGCCAGCAGCTTAAGTATCGTTCAGGGTAGGGAAAAACTGTTTTTT. Translating gives CASSLSIVQGREKLFF.

V usage is TRBV29-1 and J usage is TRBJ2-1; 14 bases match TRBD2. The V and J ends lost 2 bases and 10 bases, in that order; junction bases with no gene match: 10. Germline values: CDR1 SQVTM, CDR2 ANQGSEA. This CDR3 contains 16 residues. The CDR3 DNA reads TGCAGCGTTGAACCCACCCCGGGACTAGCGGGAGCCGAGCAGTTCTTC. Encoded protein: CSVEPTPGLAGAEQFF.